The subject of this entry is one T cell receptor (beta chain). At one of its ends the junction is not consistent with the germline gene, which may arise from a read error. This sample was taken from a study of blood T cell repertoires in COVID-19. Study context: In each case, the material was cDNA or gDNA derived from T cells, B-cell-depleted T cells, or PBMCs.

Seattle patient enrollment occurred during active infection, with longitudinal follow-up thereafter. The table came from immunoSEQ multiplex PCR; TCRdb's copy has only in-frame clones and leaves some out. The sample yields just over 300,000 clones, roughly 86% seen once. Germline loops: CDR1 LGHNA, CDR2 YSLEER. There are 15 residues in the CDR3. Sequenced: peripheral blood. The source is a woman aged 30 to 39 with COVID-19, enrolled during active disease. V usage is TRBV4-3 and J usage is TRBJ2-7; TRBD1 matches at 8 bases. The CDR3 DNA follows: TGCGCCAGCAGCCAAGTGACAGGGGCCTCCTTCGAGCAGTACTTC. Amino acids: CASSQVTGASFEQYF.